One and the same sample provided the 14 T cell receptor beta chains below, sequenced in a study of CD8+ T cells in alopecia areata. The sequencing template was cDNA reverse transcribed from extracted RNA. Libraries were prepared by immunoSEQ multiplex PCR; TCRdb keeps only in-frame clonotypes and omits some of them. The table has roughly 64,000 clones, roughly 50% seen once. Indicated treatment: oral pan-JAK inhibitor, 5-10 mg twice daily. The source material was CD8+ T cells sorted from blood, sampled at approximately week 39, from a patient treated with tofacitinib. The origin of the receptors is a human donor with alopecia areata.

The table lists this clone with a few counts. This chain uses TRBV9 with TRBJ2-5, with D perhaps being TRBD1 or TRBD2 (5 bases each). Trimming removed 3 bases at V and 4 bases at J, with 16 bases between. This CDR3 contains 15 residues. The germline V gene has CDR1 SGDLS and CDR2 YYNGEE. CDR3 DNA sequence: TGTGCCAGCAGCGAACGTCCGGGACGCTTAGAGACCCAGTACTTC. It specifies CASSERPGRLETQYF.

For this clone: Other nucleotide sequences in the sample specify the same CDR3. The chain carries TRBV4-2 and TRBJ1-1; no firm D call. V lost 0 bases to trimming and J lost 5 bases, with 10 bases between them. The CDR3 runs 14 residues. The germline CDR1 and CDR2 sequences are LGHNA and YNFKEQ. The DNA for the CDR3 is TGTGCCAGCAGCCAAGATCGAGCGGGTACTGAAGCTTTCTTT. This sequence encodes CASSQDRAGTEAFF.

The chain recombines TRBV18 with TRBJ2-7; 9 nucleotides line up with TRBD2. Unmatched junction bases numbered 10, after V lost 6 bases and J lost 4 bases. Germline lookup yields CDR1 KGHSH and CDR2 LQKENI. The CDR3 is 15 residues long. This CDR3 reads CASSSSGRTDYEQYF. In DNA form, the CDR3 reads TGTGCCAGCTCGTCAAGCGGGAGGACCGATTACGAGCAGTACTTC.

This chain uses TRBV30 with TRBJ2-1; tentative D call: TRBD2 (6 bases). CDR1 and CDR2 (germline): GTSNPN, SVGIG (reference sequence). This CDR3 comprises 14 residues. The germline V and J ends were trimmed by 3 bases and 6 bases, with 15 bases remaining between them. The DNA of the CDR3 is TGTGCCTGGAGGGACATAGAGACTAGCAATGAGCAGTTCTTC. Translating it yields CAWRDIETSNEQFF.

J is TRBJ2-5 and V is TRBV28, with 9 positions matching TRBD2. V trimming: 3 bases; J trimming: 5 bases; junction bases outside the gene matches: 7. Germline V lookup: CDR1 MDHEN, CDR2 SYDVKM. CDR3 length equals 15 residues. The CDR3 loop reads CASSLAGGHSETQYF. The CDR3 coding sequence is TGTGCCAGCAGTTTGGCGGGAGGGCACTCGGAGACCCAGTACTTC.

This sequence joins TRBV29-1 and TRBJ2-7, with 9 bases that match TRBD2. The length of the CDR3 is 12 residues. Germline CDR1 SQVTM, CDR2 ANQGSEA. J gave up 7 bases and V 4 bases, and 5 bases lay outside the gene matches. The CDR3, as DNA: TGCAGCGTTGGTAGCGGGGGTCTGGAGCAGTACTTC. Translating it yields CSVGSGGLEQYF.

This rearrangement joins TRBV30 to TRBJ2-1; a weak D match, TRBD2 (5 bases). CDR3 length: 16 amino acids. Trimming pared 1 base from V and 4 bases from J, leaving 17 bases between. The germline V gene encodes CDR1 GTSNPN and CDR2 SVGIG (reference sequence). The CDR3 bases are TGTGCCTGGAGTGGTATGAGACTAATGAAGTACAATGAGCAGTTCTTC. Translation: CAWSGMRLMKYNEQFF.

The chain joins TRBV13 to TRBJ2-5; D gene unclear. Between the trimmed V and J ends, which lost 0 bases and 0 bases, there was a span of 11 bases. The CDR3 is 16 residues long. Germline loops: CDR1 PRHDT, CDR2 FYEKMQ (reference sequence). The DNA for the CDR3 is TGTGCCAGCAGCTTAGGCATAGCCAGACACCAAGAGACCCAGTACTTC. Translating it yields CASSLGIARHQETQYF.

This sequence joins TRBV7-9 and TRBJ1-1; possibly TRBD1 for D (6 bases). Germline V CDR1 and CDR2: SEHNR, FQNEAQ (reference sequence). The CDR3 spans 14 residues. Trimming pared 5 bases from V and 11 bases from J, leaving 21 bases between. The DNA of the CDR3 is TGTGCCAGCAGCGGTGCCCGGGACACAAGGGCGGCTTTCTTT. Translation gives CASSGARDTRAAFF.

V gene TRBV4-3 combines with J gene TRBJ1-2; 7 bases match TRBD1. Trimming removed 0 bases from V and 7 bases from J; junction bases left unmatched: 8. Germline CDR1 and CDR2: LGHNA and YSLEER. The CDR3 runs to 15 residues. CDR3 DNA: TGCGCCAGCAGCCAAGATATGGAGGGGGCGGGTGGCTACACCTTC. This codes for CASSQDMEGAGGYTF.

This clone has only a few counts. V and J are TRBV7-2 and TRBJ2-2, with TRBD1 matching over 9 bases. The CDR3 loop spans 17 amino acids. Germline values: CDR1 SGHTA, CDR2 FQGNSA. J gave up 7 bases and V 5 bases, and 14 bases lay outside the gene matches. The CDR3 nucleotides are TGTGCCAGCAGCGAGATCGCCGGGACAGGGAGAATCGGGGAGCTGTTTTTT. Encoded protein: CASSEIAGTGRIGELFF.

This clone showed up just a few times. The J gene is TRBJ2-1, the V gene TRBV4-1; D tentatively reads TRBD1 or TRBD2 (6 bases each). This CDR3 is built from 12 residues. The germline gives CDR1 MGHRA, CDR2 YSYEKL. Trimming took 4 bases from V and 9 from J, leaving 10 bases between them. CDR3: CASSPTGAEQFF. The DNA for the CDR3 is TGCGCCAGCAGCCCTACGGGGGCTGAGCAGTTCTTC.

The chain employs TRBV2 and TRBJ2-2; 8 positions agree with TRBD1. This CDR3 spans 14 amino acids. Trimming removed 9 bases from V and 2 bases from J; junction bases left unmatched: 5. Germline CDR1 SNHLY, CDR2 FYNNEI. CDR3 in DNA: TGTGCCAGGGGACAGGATAGAAACACCGGGGAGCTGTTTTTT. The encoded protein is CARGQDRNTGELFF.

Written as DNA, the CDR3 is TGCGCCAGCAGCTTGGTGGGACTAGGAGCCGGGGAGCTGTTTTTT. Translating it yields CASSLVGLGAGELFF. The chain links TRBV5-1 to TRBJ2-2; 8 bases fit TRBD2. The J segment lost 6 bases and the V segment lost 0 bases, leaving 4 bases of the junction unmatched. The CDR3 runs to 15 residues. Germline V gene data show CDR1 as SGHRS and CDR2 as YFSETQ.